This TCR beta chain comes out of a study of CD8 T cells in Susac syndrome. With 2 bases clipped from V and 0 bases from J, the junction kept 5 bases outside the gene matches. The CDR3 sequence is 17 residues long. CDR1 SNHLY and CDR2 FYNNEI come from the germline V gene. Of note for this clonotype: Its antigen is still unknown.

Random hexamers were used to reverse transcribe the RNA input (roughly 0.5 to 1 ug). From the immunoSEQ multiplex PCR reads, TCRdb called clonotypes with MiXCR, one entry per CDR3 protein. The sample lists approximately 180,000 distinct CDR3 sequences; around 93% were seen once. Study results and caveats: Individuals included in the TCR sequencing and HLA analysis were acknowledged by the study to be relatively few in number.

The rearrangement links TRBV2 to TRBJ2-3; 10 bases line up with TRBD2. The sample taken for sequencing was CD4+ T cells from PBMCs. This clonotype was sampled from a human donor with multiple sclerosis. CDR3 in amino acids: CASSEPGSGRSTDTQYF. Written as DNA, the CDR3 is TGTGCCAGCAGTGAACCTGGTAGCGGGAGGAGCACAGATACGCAGTATTTT.